This entry describes one TCR beta chain. The germline CDR1 and CDR2 sequences are SGDLS and YYNGEE. The V gene lost 3 bases and the J gene lost 1 base, with 14 bases spanning the gap. CDR3 length: 16 amino acids. The sample belongs to a study of TIL therapy for anti-PD-1-resistant metastatic lung cancer. Time point specified: pre-treatment sample, taken before nivolumab and TIL therapy. This was the immunoSEQ v3 assay. The method was immunoSEQ multiplex PCR; TCRdb's version includes in-frame clones alone and lacks a portion of them. The sample holds tens of thousands of clones, around 70% seen once. The chain has TRBV9 and TRBJ1-5, with D unclear. The origin of this receptor is a person between 25 and 79 years old with non-small cell lung cancer. The sequencing here drew on blood, taken at baseline. For the CDR3, the DNA is TGTGCCAGCAGCGCGGGCCCCGGTATGAGCAATCAGCCCCAGCATTTT. This gives the protein CASSAGPGMSNQPQHF.